The 23 T cell receptor beta chains below come from one sample, sequenced in a study of blood T cells in healthy people across ages (dated by TCRdb to the mid-2010s). The protocol used for the library was 5' RACE. The instrument was an Illumina HiSeq 2500. A second PCR of about 6 to 11 cycles was performed with a sample-barcoded 5' primer and a J-beta primer mix. The raw public reads went through TCRdb reprocessing: fastp at Q25, MiXCR clone calling, in-frame beta chains kept. Each entry is one CDR3 protein sequence, shown with its most common DNA and genes. This sample is represented by around 800,000 distinct CDR3 sequences; about half of them were singletons. The top ten hold 15% to 20% of the sample. Sequencing was performed on blood. The receptors were gathered from a man older than 75 in good health.

This clonotype has a single count. The V and J genes are TRBV12-3 or TRBV12-4 and TRBJ2-7, with TRBD2 matching over 12 bases. The tail of the sequence fits TRBJ2-5 better, so the J call may be wrong. The CDR3 covers 17 residues. CDR3 sequence reads: CASSLARTSGTGETQYF. CDR3 bases: TGTGCCAGCAGTTTAGCGCGGACTAGCGGGACGGGTGAGACCCAGTACTTC.

The J gene is TRBJ2-3, the V gene TRBV12-3 or TRBV12-4; 7 positions agree with TRBD1. J lost 1 base, V lost 7 bases, and 11 bases had no gene match. CDR3 length: 16 residues. CDR3 DNA sequence: TGTGCCAGCAAGGTTGTAGGTGGACAGGGCACAGATACGCAGTATTTT. Translation: CASKVVGGQGTDTQYF.

This chain connects TRBV24-1 to TRBJ1-5; D remains unclear. The V gene lost 10 bases and the J gene lost 4 bases, with 16 bases spanning the gap. Germline CDR1 reads KGHDR; CDR2 reads SFDVKD. The CDR3 totals 14 residues. The CDR3 nucleotides read TGTGCCACAAGTCCCAGTCCCGAAAATCAGCCCCAGCATTTT. Protein product: CATSPSPENQPQHF.

This clonotype occurred a few times. The chain joins TRBV20-1 to TRBJ2-1; 8 bases map to TRBD2. The J segment lost 6 bases and the V segment lost 6 bases, leaving 4 bases of the junction unmatched. This CDR3 contains 12 residues. Germline lookup yields CDR1 DFQATT and CDR2 SNEGSKA (reference sequence). CDR3 DNA sequence: TGCAGTGCCAGCGGGAGAAGCAATGAGCAGTTCTTC. Amino acid sequence: CSASGRSNEQFF.

This clonotype was recorded a few times. V is TRBV5-1 and J is TRBJ2-5; D is uncertain. The ends were cut back, 1 base at V and 1 base at J, with 11 bases in the middle. The germline V gene has CDR1 SGHRS and CDR2 YFSETQ. This CDR3 has 15 amino acids. The CDR3 DNA reads TGCGCCAGCAGCTTGACGAACTGGGCCCAAGAGACCCAGTACTTC. This translates into CASSLTNWAQETQYF.

V is TRBV7-8 and J is TRBJ2-4; 7 nucleotides match TRBD1. The J call is doubtful: the DNA matches TRBJ2-7 better. The CDR3 runs 19 residues. Per the germline V gene, CDR1 is SGHVS and CDR2 is FQNEAQ. The CDR3 here is CASSLIGQEEALVTYEQYF. The CDR3 DNA reads TGTGCCAGCAGCTTAATAGGACAGGAGGAAGCCCTCGTAACCTACGAGCAGTACTTC.

For this clonotype: A read error may produce the germline difference seen at one junction end. J is TRBJ2-5 and V is TRBV12-3 or TRBV12-4; D is uncertain. This CDR3 has 13 residues. The chain's CDR3 is CASSLSQSYEQYF. The CDR3 bases are TGTGCCAGCAGTTTAAGTCAAAGCTACGAGCAGTACTTT.

This chain links TRBV20-1 with TRBJ2-3; D is uncertain. The germline V and J ends were trimmed by 6 bases and 0 bases, with 10 bases remaining between them. Germline V CDR1 and CDR2: DFQATT, SNEGSKA (reference sequence). There are 13 residues in the CDR3. Here the CDR3 reads CSAPVESTDTQYF. The CDR3 DNA is TGCAGTGCCCCCGTGGAGAGCACAGATACGCAGTATTTT.

V usage is TRBV4-1 and J usage is TRBJ2-7, with D perhaps TRBD2 (6 bases). Near its end, the DNA agrees better with TRBJ2-5, so the J call may be wrong. Germline loops: CDR1 MGHRA, CDR2 YSYEKL. The CDR3 totals 15 residues. CDR3 coding DNA: TGCGCCAGCAGCCAACGGGGGTCCAGCGGAGAGACCCAGTACTTC. Protein sequence: CASSQRGSSGETQYF.

CDR3 amino acids: CASSPRGQDTEAFF. The CDR3 nucleotides read TGTGCCAGCTCACCACGGGGGCAGGACACTGAAGCTTTCTTT. J is TRBJ1-1 and V is TRBV18, with a possible D match to TRBD1 (6 bases). CDR3 length: 14 residues. V lost 1 base, J lost 3 bases, and 9 bases lay in between. Germline-derived CDR1 and CDR2 are KGHSH and LQKENI.

The sample holds a few counts of this clonotype. This chain uses TRBV5-1 with TRBJ2-1; TRBD2 matches 11 bases. The germline V gene encodes CDR1 SGHRS and CDR2 YFSETQ. The length of the CDR3 is 15 residues. Trimming at V came to 4 bases and at J to 4 bases, leaving 4 bases not matched to a gene. Here the CDR3 DNA reads TGCGCCAGCAGCCTGACTAGCGGGGATTACAATGAGCAGTTCTTC. Protein product: CASSLTSGDYNEQFF.

This chain uses TRBV12-3 or TRBV12-4 with TRBJ1-5; possible D gene TRBD1, 5 bases. The CDR3 sequence is 13 residues long. With 3 bases removed from V and 7 bases from J, the gap between germline ends came to 10 bases. CDR3 sequence: CASSFQGTQPQHF. The CDR3 DNA follows: TGTGCCAGCAGTTTCCAGGGTACCCAGCCCCAGCATTTT.

This clonotype has just a few counts. Written as DNA, the CDR3 is TGTGCCAGCAGCTTGTACGGGCTCACCGGGGAGCTGTTTTTT. Its protein is CASSLYGLTGELFF. The V gene is TRBV5-5, the J gene TRBJ2-2, with D uncertain. The CDR3 loop spans 14 amino acids. Germline V gene sequence: CDR1 SGHKS, CDR2 YYEKEE (reference sequence). Deletions cut 1 base from V and 4 bases from J, with 8 bases between.

There are many counts of this clonotype. The chain carries TRBV4-1 and TRBJ2-7; 8 bases fit TRBD1. The J segment lost 4 bases and the V segment lost 1 base, leaving 6 bases of the junction unmatched. The germline CDR1 and CDR2 sequences are MGHRA and YSYEKL. The length of the CDR3 is 15 residues. CDR3 sequence (DNA): TGCGCCAGCAGCCAAGGGACAGGGAGAGGGTACGAGCAGTACTTC. Residues: CASSQGTGRGYEQYF.

This clonotype has only a few counts. V and J are TRBV29-1 and TRBJ2-7, with a tentative D call TRBD1 (6 bases). CDR3 length equals 13 residues. The germline V gene encodes CDR1 SQVTM and CDR2 ANQGSEA. The V end was cut by 4 bases, the J end by 6 bases, with 16 bases between. The CDR3 sequence: CSVAQGRSGEQYF. For the CDR3, the DNA is TGCAGCGTTGCCCAGGGGAGATCGGGCGAGCAGTACTTC.

The chain links TRBV20-1 to TRBJ2-7; tentative D call: TRBD2 (6 bases). The length of the CDR3 is 16 residues. Deletions cut 2 bases from V and 2 bases from J, with 19 bases between. Germline CDR1 is DFQATT and CDR2 is SNEGSKA (reference sequence). The CDR3 DNA reads TGCAGTGCTAGACGTGGGCGGGATGGGAGAACCTACGAGCAGTACTTC. Encoded protein: CSARRGRDGRTYEQYF.

The chain links TRBV3-1 to TRBJ2-7, with TRBD2 as a possible D gene (5 bases). This CDR3 comprises 15 residues. Germline CDR1 and CDR2: LGHDT and YNNKEL (reference sequence). Trimming left V 4 bases short and J 3 bases short, with 16 bases between. CDR3 DNA: TGTGCCAGCAGCCCGGGAAATTCGAACCTCTACGAGCAGTACTTC. Its translation: CASSPGNSNLYEQYF.

This clonotype was seen at least ten times. This sequence joins TRBV27 and TRBJ2-1, with 7 nucleotides matching TRBD2. The V gene's germline CDR1 is MNHEY and CDR2 SMNVEV (reference sequence). V trimming: 6 bases; J trimming: 9 bases; junction bases outside the gene matches: 8. The CDR3 runs to 13 residues. This CDR3 is CASRTPGGGEQFF. Here the CDR3 DNA reads TGTGCCAGCAGGACGCCGGGGGGTGGTGAGCAGTTCTTC.

This clonotype appeared many times. The chain couples TRBV7-2 to TRBJ2-7, with D perhaps matching TRBD1 (5 bases). Germline V gene data show CDR1 as SGHTA and CDR2 as FQGNSA. V lost 5 bases and J 0 bases, leaving 11 bases between the germline ends. The CDR3 is 14 amino acids. The CDR3 is CASSIRTLSYEQYF. The DNA of the CDR3 is TGTGCCAGCAGCATCAGGACACTCTCCTACGAGCAGTACTTC.

This clonotype was counted ten times or more. The CDR3: CAIKAEPSTDTQYF. CDR3 bases: TGTGCCATCAAAGCGGAACCTAGCACAGATACGCAGTATTTT. The genes are TRBV10-3 and TRBJ2-3; weak D call: TRBD2 (5 bases). Germline assignment: CDR1 ENHRY and CDR2 SYGVKD. CDR3 length: 14 residues. V lost 7 bases and J 0 bases, leaving 11 bases between the germline ends.

Regarding this clonotype: It may be a read error: a sequence one base away is much more abundant. The chain employs TRBV29-1 and TRBJ1-1, with D unclear. Germline V CDR1 and CDR2: SQVTM, ANQGSEA. The germline V and J ends were trimmed by 4 bases and 3 bases, with 9 bases remaining between them. This CDR3 region has 12 residues. The CDR3 sequence: CSVGTGHTEAFF. In DNA, the CDR3 is TGCAGCGTTGGCACGGGCCACACTGAAGCTTTCTTT. Full variable domain (remainder filled in from reference TRBV29-1 and TRBJ1-1): SAVISQKPSRDICQRGTSLTIQCQVDSQVTMMFWYRQQPGQSLTLIATANQGSEATYESGFVIDKFPISRPNLTFSTLTVSNMSPEDSSIYLCSVGTGHTEAFFGQGTRLTVV.

The chain uses TRBV5-7 and TRBJ2-7, with 8 positions matching TRBD2. TRBV5-7 is an ORF, with its function uncertain. This CDR3 contains 15 residues. V lost 4 bases, J lost 5 bases, and 11 bases stayed unmatched. CDR3 sequence: CASSPGGGLEHEQYF. In nucleotides, the CDR3 is TGTGCCAGCAGCCCTGGAGGGGGACTAGAGCACGAGCAGTACTTC.

This clonotype was seen at least ten times. The rearrangement joins TRBV2 to TRBJ2-7, with D perhaps TRBD2 (5 bases). V was shortened by 6 bases and J by 4 bases, with 13 bases between the two germline ends. The CDR3 length is 13 residues. Germline loops: CDR1 SNHLY, CDR2 FYNNEI. The CDR3 nucleotides are TGTGCCAGCAGCGAGGACTCTACATACGAGCAGTACTTC. Its translation: CASSEDSTYEQYF. The full variable domain, with the rest looked up from reference TRBV2 and TRBJ2-7, is EPEVTQTPSHQVTQMGQEVILRCVPISNHLYFYWYRQILGQKVEFLVSFYNNEISEKSEIFDDQFSVERPDGSNFTLKIRSTKLEDSAMYFCASSEDSTYEQYFGPGTRLTVT.